This passage covers 2 T cell receptor beta chains from one sample sequenced in a study of beta chain features in type 1 diabetes. Reverse transcribing all isolated RNA meant expressed TCRB transcripts were sequenced. The data were produced by immunoSEQ multiplex PCR, yet TCRdb's version contains in-frame clones alone and is incomplete. The sample records 300,000 to 350,000 clones, around a fifth being singletons. The sample taken for sequencing was naive CD4+ T cells from blood. The receptors were gathered from a young woman in good health.

The CDR3 DNA reads TGTGCCAGCAGCGGCGGGACTGCTAATGAAAAACTGTTTTTT. Translated: CASSGGTANEKLFF. This sequence joins TRBV5-6 and TRBJ1-4; weak D call: TRBD1 (5 bases). The CDR3 is 14 residues long. The V end lost 4 bases, the J end lost 3 bases, and 10 bases lay between the germline ends. Germline-derived CDR1 and CDR2 are SGHDT and YYEEEE.

The chain is built from TRBV5-4 and TRBJ1-2, with D perhaps TRBD1 (6 bases). Trimming stripped 4 bases from V and 5 bases from J, with 15 bases between. The CDR3 sequence is 14 residues long. CDR1 and CDR2 (germline): SGHNT, YYREEE (reference sequence). CDR3 DNA: TGTGCCAGCAGCCAACAGGGCGAGGAGTATGGCTACACCTTC. This codes for CASSQQGEEYGYTF.